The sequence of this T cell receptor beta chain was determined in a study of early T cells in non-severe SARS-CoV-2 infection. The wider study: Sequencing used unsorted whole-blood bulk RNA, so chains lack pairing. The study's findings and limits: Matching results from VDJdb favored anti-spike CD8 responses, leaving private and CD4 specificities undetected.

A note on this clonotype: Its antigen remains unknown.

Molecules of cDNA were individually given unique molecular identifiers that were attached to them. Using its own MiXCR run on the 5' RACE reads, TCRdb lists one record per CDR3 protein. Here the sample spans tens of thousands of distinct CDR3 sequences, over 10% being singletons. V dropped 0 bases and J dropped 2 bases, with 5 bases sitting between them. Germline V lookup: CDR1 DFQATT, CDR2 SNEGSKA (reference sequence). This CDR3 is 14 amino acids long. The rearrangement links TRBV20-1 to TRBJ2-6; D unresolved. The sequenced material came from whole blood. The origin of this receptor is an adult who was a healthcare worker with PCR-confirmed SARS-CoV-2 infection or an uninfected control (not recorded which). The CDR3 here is CSARDQAGANVLTF. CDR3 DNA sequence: TGCAGTGCTAGAGATCAAGCTGGGGCCAACGTCCTGACTTTC.